This record covers a single T cell receptor beta chain. Its antigen is unidentified. PCR was performed a second time for roughly 7 to 11 cycles using a sample-barcoded 5' primer and a J-beta primer mix. TCRdb called the 5' RACE reads again in MiXCR, with one record for every CDR3 protein. The table includes under 750,000 distinct CDR3 sequences, around half detected once. The V gene's germline CDR1 is MDHEN and CDR2 SYDVKM. This CDR3 comprises 18 residues. V lost 4 bases, J lost 0 bases, and 14 bases stayed unmatched. The record originates from a study of blood T cells in healthy people across ages. Notes on the study in general: A strong correlation between TCR beta diversity and naive T cell percentage was seen.

The chain uses TRBV28 and TRBJ1-1; TRBD1 matches 7 bases. Sequencing was carried out using blood. This TCR derives from an elderly man in good health. CDR3 nucleotides: TGTGCCAGCAGTTCCCTCCGGTCCCAGGGGGTTATGAACACTGAAGCTTTCTTT. Translation: CASSSLRSQGVMNTEAFF.